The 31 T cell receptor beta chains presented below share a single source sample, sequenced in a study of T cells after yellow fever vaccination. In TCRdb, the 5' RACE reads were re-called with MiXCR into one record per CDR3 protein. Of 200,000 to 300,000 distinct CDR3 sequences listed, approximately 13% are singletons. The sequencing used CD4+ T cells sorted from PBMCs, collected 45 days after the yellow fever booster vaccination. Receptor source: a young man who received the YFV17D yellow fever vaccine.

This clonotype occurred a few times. The CDR3 nucleotides are TGTGCCACAAGGGGACAGGGGAACACCGGGGAGCTGTTTTTT. As protein: CATRGQGNTGELFF. The chain joins TRBV15 to TRBJ2-2, with 9 bases identical to TRBD1. This CDR3 has 14 amino acids. J gave up 1 base and V 9 bases, and 3 bases lay outside the gene matches. Germline assignment: CDR1 LNHNV and CDR2 YYDKDF (reference sequence).

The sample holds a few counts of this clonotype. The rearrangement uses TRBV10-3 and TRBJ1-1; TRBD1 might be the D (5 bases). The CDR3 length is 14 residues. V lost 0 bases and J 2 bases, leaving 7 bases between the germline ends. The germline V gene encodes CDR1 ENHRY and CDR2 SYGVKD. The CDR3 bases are TGTGCCATCAGTGAGTCGACAGTAAACACTGAAGCTTTCTTT. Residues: CAISESTVNTEAFF.

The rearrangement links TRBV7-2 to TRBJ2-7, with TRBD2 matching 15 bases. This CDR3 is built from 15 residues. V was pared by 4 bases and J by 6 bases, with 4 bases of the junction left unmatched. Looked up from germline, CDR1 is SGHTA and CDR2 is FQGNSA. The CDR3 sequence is CASSWTSGRVSEQYF. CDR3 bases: TGTGCCAGCAGCTGGACTAGCGGGAGGGTCTCCGAGCAGTACTTC. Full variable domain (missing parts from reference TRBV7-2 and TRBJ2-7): GAGVSQSPSNKVTEKGKDVELRCDPISGHTALYWYRQSLGQGLEFLIYFQGNSAPDKSGLPSDRFSAERTGGSVSTLTIQRTQQEDSAVYLCASSWTSGRVSEQYFGPGTRLTVT.

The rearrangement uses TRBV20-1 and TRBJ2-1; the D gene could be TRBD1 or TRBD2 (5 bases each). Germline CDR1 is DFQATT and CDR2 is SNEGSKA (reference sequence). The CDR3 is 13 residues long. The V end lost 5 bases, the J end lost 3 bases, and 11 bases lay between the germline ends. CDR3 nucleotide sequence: TGCAGTGCTGAAGAGGGGAGCTACAATGAGCAGTTCTTC. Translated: CSAEEGSYNEQFF.

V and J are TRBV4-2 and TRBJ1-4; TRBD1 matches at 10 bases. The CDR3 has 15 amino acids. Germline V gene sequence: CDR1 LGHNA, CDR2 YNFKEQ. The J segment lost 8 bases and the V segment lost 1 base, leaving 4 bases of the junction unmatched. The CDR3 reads CASSQAGTGDEKLFF. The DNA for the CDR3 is TGTGCCAGCAGCCAAGCCGGGACAGGGGACGAAAAACTGTTTTTT.

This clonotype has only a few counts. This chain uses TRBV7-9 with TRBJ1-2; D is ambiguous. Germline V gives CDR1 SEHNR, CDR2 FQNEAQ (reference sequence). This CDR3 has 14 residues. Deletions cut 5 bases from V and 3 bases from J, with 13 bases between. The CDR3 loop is CASSLALVDYGYTF. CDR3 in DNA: TGTGCCAGCAGCCTCGCCCTGGTAGACTATGGCTACACCTTC. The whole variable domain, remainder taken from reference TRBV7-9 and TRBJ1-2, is DTGVSQNPRHKITKRGQNVTFRCDPISEHNRLYWYRQTLGQGPEFLTYFQNEAQLEKSRLLSDRFSAERPKGSFSTLEIQRTEQGDSAMYLCASSLALVDYGYTFGSGTRLTVV.

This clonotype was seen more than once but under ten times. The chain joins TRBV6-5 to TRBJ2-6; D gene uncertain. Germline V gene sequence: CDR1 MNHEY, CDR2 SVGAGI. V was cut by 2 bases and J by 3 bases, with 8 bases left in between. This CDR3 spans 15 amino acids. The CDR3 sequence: CASSYLSIGANVLTF. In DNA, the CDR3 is TGTGCCAGCAGTTACCTCTCCATTGGGGCCAACGTCCTGACTTTC.

CDR3 DNA: TGCAGTGCTAGGTCCCCAACGGGACGCGACGAGCAGTACTTC. This translates into CSARSPTGRDEQYF. The V call is TRBV20-1, the J call TRBJ2-7; the D call may be TRBD1 or TRBD2 (5 bases each). Trimming shortened V by 3 bases and J by 5 bases, and 17 bases separated the two germline ends. CDR1 DFQATT and CDR2 SNEGSKA come from the germline V gene (reference sequence). The CDR3 is 14 amino acids.

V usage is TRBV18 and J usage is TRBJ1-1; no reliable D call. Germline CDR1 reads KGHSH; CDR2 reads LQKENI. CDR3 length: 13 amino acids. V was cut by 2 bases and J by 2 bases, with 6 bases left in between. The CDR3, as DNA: TGTGCCAGCTCACCAAGGCACAACACTGAAGCTTTCTTT. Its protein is CASSPRHNTEAFF.

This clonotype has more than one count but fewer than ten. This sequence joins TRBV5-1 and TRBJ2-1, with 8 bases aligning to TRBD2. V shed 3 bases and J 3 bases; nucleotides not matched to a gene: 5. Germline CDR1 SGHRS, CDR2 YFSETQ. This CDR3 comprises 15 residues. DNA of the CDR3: TGCGCCAGCAGCTCCACTAGCGGAGTCTACAATGAGCAGTTCTTC. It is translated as CASSSTSGVYNEQFF.

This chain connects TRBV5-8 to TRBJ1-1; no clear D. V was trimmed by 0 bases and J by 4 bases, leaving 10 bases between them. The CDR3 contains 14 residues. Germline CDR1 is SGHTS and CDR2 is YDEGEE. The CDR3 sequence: CASSLAYLGTEAFF. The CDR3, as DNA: TGTGCCAGCAGCTTGGCCTATCTGGGCACTGAAGCTTTCTTT.

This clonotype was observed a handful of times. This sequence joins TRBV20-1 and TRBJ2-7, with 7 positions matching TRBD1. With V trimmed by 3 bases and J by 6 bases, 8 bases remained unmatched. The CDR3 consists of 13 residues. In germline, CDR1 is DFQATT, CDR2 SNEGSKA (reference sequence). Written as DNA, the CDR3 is TGCAGTGCTAGCTCGGGGACAGTTGGCGAGCAGTACTTC. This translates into CSASSGTVGEQYF.

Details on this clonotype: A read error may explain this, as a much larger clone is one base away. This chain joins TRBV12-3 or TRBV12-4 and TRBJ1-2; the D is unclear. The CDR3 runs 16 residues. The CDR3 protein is CACSAGGKGFGYGYTF. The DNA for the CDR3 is TGTGCCTGCAGTGCCGGAGGAAAGGGCTTCGGCTATGGCTACACCTTC.

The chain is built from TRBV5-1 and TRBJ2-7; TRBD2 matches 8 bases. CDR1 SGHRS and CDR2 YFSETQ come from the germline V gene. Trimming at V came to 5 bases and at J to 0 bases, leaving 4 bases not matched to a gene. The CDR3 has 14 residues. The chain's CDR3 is CASRGSGSSYEQYF. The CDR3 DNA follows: TGCGCCAGCAGGGGAAGCGGGAGCTCCTACGAGCAGTACTTC.

The CDR3 nucleotides are TGCAGTGCGACCCCGGGACAGGGTTCCTACGAGCAGTACTTC. It is translated as CSATPGQGSYEQYF. The V gene is TRBV20-1, the J gene TRBJ2-7; 9 nucleotides align to TRBD1. CDR1 and CDR2 (germline): DFQATT, SNEGSKA (reference sequence). V was pared by 6 bases and J by 1 base, with 7 bases of the junction left unmatched. The CDR3 loop spans 14 amino acids.

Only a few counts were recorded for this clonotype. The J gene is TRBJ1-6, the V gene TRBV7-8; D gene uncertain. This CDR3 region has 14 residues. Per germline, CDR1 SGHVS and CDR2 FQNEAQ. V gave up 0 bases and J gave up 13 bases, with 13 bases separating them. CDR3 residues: CASSLAWPQSPLHF. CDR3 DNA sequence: TGTGCCAGCAGCTTAGCGTGGCCCCAGTCGCCCCTCCACTTT.

CDR3 nucleotides: TGCAGCGTTGAGGGGACTAGCGGACGGCATGTGGGCACAGATACGCAGTATTTT. Protein product: CSVEGTSGRHVGTDTQYF. V and J are TRBV29-1 and TRBJ2-3; 11 positions agree with TRBD2. This CDR3 is 18 amino acids long. After removal of 3 bases from V and 1 base from J, the junction contained 12 bases not matched to a gene. Germline V gives CDR1 SQVTM, CDR2 ANQGSEA.

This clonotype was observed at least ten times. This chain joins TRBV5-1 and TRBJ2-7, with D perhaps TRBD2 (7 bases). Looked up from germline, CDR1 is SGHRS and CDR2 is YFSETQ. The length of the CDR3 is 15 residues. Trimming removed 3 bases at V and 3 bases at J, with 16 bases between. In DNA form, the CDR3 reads TGCGCCAGCAGCTCTCGGGGGGCAGGGATCTACGAGCAGTACTTC. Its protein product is CASSSRGAGIYEQYF.

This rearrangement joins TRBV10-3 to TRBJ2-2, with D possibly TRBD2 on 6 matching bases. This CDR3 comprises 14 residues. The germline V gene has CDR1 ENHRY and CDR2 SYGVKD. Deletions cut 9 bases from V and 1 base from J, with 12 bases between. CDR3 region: CAMTPGRNTGELFF. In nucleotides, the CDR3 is TGTGCCATGACCCCCGGGAGGAACACCGGGGAGCTGTTTTTT.

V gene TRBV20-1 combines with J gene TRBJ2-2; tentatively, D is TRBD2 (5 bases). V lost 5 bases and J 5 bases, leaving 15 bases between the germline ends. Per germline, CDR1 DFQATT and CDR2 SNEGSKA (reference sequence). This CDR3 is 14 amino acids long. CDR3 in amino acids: CSALPATTTGELFF. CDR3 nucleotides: TGCAGTGCTCTACCGGCGACTACGACCGGGGAGCTGTTTTTT.

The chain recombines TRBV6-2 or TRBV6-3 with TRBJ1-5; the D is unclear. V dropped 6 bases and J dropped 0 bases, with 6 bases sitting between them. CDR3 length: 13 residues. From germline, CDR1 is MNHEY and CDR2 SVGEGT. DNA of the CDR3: TGTGCCAGCAGAATGGATAGCAATCAGCCCCAGCATTTT. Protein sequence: CASRMDSNQPQHF.

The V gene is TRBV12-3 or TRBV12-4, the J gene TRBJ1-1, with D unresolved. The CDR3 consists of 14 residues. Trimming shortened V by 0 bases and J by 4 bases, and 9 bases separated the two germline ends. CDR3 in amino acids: CASSLAGSGTEAFF. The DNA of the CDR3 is TGTGCCAGCAGTTTAGCGGGATCAGGCACTGAAGCTTTCTTT.

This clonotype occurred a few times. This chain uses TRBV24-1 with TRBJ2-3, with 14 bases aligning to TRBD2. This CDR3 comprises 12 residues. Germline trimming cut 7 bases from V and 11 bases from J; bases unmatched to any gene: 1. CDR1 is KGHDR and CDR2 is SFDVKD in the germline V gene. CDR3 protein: CATRGLAGEQYF. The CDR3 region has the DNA TGTGCCACCAGGGGACTAGCGGGAGAGCAGTATTTT.

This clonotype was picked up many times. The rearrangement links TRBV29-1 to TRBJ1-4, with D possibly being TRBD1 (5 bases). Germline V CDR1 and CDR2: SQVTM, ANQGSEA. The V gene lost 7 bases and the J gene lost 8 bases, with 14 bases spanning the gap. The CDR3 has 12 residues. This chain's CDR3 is CSARDRGEKLFF. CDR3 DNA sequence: TGCAGCGCCAGAGACAGAGGAGAAAAACTGTTTTTT.

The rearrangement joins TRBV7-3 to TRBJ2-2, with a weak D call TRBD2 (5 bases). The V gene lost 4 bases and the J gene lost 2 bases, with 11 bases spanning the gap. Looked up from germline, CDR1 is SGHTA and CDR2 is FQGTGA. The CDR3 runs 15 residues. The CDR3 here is CASSSASSNTGELFF. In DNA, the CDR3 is TGTGCCAGCAGCTCGGCTAGCAGTAACACCGGGGAGCTGTTTTTT.

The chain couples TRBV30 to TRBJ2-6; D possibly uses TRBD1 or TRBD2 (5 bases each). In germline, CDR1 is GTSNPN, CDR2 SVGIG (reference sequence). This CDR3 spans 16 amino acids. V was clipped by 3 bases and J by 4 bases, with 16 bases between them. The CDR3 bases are TGTGCCTGGAGGGGGACCACATACGTCGGGGCCAACGTCCTGACTTTC. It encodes CAWRGTTYVGANVLTF.

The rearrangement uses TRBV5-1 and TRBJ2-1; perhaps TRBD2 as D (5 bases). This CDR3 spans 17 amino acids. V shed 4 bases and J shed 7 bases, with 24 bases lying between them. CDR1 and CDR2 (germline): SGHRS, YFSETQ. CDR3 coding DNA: TGCGCCAGCAGCACTTGGTTAAGCCTTCGGGGTTATAATGAGCAGTTCTTC. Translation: CASSTWLSLRGYNEQFF.

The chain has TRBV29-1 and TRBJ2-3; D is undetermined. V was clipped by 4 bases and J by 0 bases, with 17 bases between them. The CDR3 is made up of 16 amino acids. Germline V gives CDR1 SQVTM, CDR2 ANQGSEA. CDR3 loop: CSVVRARDSSTDTQYF. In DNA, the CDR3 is TGCAGCGTTGTGAGAGCCCGAGACTCTAGCACAGATACGCAGTATTTT.

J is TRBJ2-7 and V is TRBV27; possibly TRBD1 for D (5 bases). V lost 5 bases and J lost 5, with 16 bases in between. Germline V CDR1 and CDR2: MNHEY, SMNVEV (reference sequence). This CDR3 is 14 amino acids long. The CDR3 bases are TGTGCCAGCAGTCGACAGTCCTCTTGGAACGAGCAGTACTTC. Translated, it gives CASSRQSSWNEQYF.

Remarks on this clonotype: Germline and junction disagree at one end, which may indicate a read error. The CDR3 DNA reads TGTGCCAGCAGGTTAGCGGGGGGCTACAATGAGCAGTTCTTC. Translating it yields CASRLAGGYNEQFF. V usage is TRBV7-2 and J usage is TRBJ2-1; 10 bases are a match to TRBD2. Looked up from germline, CDR1 is SGHTA and CDR2 is FQGNSA. This CDR3 comprises 14 residues. Full variable domain (missing parts from reference TRBV7-2 and TRBJ2-1): GAGVSQSPSNKVTEKGKDVELRCDPISGHTALYWYRQSLGQGLEFLIYFQGNSAPDKSGLPSDRFSAERTGGSVSTLTIQRTQQEDSAVYLCASRLAGGYNEQFFGPGTRLTVL.

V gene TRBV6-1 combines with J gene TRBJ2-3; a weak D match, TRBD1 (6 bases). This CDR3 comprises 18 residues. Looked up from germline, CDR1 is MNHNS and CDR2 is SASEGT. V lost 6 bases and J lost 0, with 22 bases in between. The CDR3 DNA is TGTGCCAGCAGAAGGGGGACACTTACTGACGCAAGCACAGATACGCAGTATTTT. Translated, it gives CASRRGTLTDASTDTQYF.